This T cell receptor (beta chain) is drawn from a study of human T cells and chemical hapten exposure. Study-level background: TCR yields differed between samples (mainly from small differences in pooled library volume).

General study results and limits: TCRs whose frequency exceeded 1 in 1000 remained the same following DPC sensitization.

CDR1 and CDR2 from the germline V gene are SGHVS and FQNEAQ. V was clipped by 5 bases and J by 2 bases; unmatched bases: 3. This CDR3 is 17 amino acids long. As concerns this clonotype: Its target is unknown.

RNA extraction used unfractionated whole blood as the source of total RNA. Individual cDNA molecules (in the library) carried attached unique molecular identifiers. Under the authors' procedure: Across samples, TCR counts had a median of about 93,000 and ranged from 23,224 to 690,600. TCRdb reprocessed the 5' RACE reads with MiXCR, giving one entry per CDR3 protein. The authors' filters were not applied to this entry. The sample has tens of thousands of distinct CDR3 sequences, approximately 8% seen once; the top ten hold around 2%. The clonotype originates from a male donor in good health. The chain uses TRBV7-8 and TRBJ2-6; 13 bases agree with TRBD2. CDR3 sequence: CASSGGLAGAGANVLTF. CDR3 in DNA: TGTGCCAGCAGCGGAGGACTAGCGGGAGCTGGGGCCAACGTCCTGACTTTC.